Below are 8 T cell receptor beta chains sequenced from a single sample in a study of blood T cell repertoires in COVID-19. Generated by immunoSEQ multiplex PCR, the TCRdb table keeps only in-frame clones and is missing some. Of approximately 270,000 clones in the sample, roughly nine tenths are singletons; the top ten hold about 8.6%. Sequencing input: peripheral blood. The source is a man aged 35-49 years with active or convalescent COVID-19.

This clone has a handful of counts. DNA for the CDR3: TGCGCCAGCAGCCAAATCAGGGGGGCTAATGAAAAACTGTTTTTT. This codes for CASSQIRGANEKLFF. This sequence joins TRBV4-1 and TRBJ1-4; 7 positions match TRBD1. CDR1 is MGHRA and CDR2 is YSYEKL in the germline V gene. V was pared by 2 bases and J by 3 bases, with 3 bases of the junction left unmatched. The CDR3 totals 15 residues.

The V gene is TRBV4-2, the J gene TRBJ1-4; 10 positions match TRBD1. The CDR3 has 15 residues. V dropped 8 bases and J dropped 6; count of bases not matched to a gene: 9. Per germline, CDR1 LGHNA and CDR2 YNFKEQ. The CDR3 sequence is CASVARDRGDEKLFF. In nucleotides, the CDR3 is TGTGCCAGCGTCGCCAGGGACAGGGGTGATGAAAAACTGTTTTTT.

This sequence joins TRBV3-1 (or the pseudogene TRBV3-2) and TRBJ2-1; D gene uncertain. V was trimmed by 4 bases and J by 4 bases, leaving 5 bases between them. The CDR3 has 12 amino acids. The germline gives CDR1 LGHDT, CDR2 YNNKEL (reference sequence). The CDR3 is CASSPGYNEQFF. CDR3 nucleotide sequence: TGTGCCAGCAGCCCCGGGTACAATGAGCAGTTCTTC.

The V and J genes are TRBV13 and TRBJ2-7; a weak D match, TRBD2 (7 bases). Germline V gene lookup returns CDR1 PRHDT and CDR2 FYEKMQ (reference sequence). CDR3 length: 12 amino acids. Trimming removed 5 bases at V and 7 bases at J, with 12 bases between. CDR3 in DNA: TGTGCCAGCAGCACAGGGAGGGGGGAGCAGTACTTC. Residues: CASSTGRGEQYF. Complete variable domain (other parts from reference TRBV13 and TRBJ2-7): AAGVIQSPRHLIKEKRETATLKCYPIPRHDTVYWYQQGPGQDPQFLISFYEKMQSDKGSIPDRFSAQQFSDYHSELNMSSLELGDSALYFCASSTGRGEQYFGPGTRLTVT.

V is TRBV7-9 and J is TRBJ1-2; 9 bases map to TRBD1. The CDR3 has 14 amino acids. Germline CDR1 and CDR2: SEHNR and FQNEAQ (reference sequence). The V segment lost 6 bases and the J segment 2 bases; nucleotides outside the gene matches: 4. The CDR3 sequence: CASSFTGGNYGYTF. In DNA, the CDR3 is TGTGCCAGCAGTTTTACAGGGGGCAACTATGGCTACACCTTC.

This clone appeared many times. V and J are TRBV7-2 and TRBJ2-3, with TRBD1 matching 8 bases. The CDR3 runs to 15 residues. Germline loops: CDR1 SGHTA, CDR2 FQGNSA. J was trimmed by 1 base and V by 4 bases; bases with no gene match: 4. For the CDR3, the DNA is TGTGCCAGCAGCTCGACAGGGGCCCGCACAGATACGCAGTATTTT. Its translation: CASSSTGARTDTQYF.

DNA of the CDR3: TGTGCTAGTGGTTTGGTAACTGGGTGGACAGGCGTTAGCAATCAGCCCCAGCATTTT. Amino acid sequence: CASGLVTGWTGVSNQPQHF. The chain uses TRBV12-5 and TRBJ1-5; 7 bases map to TRBD1. CDR3 length: 19 residues. Germline V lookup: CDR1 LGHNT, CDR2 FRNRAP. With 0 bases clipped from V and 0 bases from J, the junction kept 11 bases outside the gene matches.

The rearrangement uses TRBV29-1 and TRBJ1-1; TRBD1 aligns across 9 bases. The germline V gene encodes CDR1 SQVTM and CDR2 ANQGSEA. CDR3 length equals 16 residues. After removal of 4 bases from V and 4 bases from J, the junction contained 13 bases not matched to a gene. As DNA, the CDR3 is TGCAGCGTTGGTGGGGTGACAGGGGGGCGGGCCACTGAAGCTTTCTTT. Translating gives CSVGGVTGGRATEAFF.